The rows below give T cell receptor beta chains drawn from one sample of a study of T cell responses to AZD1222 COVID-19 vaccine. TCRdb's table, derived via immunoSEQ multiplex PCR, lists solely in-frame clones and lacks some. Among some 160,000 clones listed, approximately 93% were seen once. The specimen was peripheral blood, collected on day 0 of AZD1222 vaccination. These receptors originate from an adult in good health. The conserved cysteine and the conserved F or W are not part of the CDR3 here.

v_call: TRBV5-1
cdr3_aa: ASSLAGGGNTEAF

v_call: TRBV4-1
cdr3_aa: ASKLAGGKNTQY

v_call: TRBV5-6
cdr3_aa: ASSLTVGALNTEAF

v_call: TRBV27
cdr3_aa: ASSFRFSSGANVLT

v_call: TRBV23-1
cdr3_aa: ASSQLAGTGSTDTQY

v_call: TRBV6-2/TRBV6-3
cdr3_aa: ASSYLGATGNTIY

v_call: TRBV7-6
cdr3_aa: ASSLSPLVGTKNIQY

v_call: TRBV11-2
cdr3_aa: ASSLGPEQY

v_call: TRBV30
cdr3_aa: AWSQGVGRDTGNTIY

v_call: TRBV3-1/TRBV3-2
cdr3_aa: ASSQTTSAEQY

v_call: TRBV6-5
cdr3_aa: ASSYSGSQETQY

v_call: TRBV6-5
cdr3_aa: ATTSGGSLNEQF

v_call: TRBV5-5
cdr3_aa: ASSLRTRSDTQY

v_call: TRBV18
cdr3_aa: ASSDTGNRPLH

v_call: TRBV15
cdr3_aa: ATSSDDGPRLHVQF

v_call: TRBV11-2
cdr3_aa: ASSSIRSPNTGELF

v_call: TRBV28
cdr3_aa: ASSSGQGETYEQY

v_call: TRBV4-1
cdr3_aa: ASSQRDRSSGANVLT

v_call: TRBV3-1/TRBV3-2
cdr3_aa: ASSQDLRQGALSYEQY

v_call: TRBV7-6
cdr3_aa: ASSLVAGEGGILGTDTQY

v_call: TRBV18
cdr3_aa: ASSPTGNTEAF

v_call: TRBV28
cdr3_aa: ASSLVGQGETFGNTIY

v_call: TRBV6-2/TRBV6-3
cdr3_aa: ASSYSVGTGEIQPQH

v_call: TRBV6-6
cdr3_aa: ASRPNTRDGYEQY

v_call: TRBV3-1/TRBV3-2
cdr3_aa: ASTIQGGMGDTQY

v_call: TRBV13
cdr3_aa: ASSSGPNEQY

v_call: TRBV7-2
cdr3_aa: ASSSGNQPQH

v_call: TRBV2
cdr3_aa: ASSRDGAQGYT

v_call: TRBV7-8
cdr3_aa: ASSLGGQPTDTQY

v_call: TRBV3-1/TRBV3-2
cdr3_aa: ASSHRGRGIQY

v_call: TRBV6-6
cdr3_aa: ASRRNQETQY

v_call: TRBV7-2
cdr3_aa: ASSPRTGWDNSPLH

v_call: TRBV19
cdr3_aa: ASSILLGDGELF

v_call: TRBV30
cdr3_aa: AWTEGVGNTEAF

v_call: TRBV5-1
cdr3_aa: ASNPRQGSNTEAF

v_call: TRBV13
cdr3_aa: ASSLNQGGWTEAF

v_call: TRBV3-1/TRBV3-2
cdr3_aa: ASSQRGTVKNEKLF

v_call: TRBV5-1
cdr3_aa: ASSLQLAGAQETQY

v_call: TRBV5-1
cdr3_aa: ASSFGGTDTEAF

v_call: TRBV28
cdr3_aa: ASNKPRRVDQPQH

v_call: TRBV18
cdr3_aa: ASPLGDRGPDEQF

v_call: TRBV18
cdr3_aa: ASSEDRTEAF

v_call: TRBV30
cdr3_aa: AWSTGANPVHYNSPLH